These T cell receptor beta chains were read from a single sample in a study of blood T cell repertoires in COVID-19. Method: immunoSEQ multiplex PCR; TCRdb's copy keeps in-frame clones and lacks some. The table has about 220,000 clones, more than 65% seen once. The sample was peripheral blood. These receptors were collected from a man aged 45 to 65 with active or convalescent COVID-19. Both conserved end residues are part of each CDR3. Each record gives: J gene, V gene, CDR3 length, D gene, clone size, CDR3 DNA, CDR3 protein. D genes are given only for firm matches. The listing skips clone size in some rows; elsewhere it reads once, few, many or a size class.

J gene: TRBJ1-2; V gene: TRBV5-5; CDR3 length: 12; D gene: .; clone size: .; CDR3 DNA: TGTGCCAGCAGCTTGGAGGGGTTTGGCTACACCTTC; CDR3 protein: CASSLEGFGYTF
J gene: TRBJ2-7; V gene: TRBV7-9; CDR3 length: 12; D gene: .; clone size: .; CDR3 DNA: TGTGCCAGCAGCTTACTTAGGGGCGAGCAGTACTTC; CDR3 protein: CASSLLRGEQYF
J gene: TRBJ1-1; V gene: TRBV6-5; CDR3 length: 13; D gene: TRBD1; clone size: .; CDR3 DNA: TGTGCCAGCGAGACAGGGGGCACGACTGAAGCTTTCTTT; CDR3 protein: CASETGGTTEAFF
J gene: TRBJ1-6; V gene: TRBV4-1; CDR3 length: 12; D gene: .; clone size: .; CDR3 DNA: TGCGCCAGCAGCCAGGACAGCTCACCCCTCCACTTT; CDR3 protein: CASSQDSSPLHF
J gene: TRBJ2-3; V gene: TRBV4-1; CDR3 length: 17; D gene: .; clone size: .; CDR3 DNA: TGCGCCAGCAGCCAAGAGAGGACTGGACCTAGCACAGATACGCAGTATTTT; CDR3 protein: CASSQERTGPSTDTQYF
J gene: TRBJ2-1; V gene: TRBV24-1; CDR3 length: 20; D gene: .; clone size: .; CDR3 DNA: TGTGCCACCAGTGATTTAGCGGTGGGAAGAGCGGCTAGCTCCTACAATGAGCAGTTCTTC; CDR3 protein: CATSDLAVGRAASSYNEQFF
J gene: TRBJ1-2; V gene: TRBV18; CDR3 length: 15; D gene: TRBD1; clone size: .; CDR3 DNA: TGTGCCAGCTCACCACCGGGACAGGGTACCTATGGCTACACCTTC; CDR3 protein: CASSPPGQGTYGYTF
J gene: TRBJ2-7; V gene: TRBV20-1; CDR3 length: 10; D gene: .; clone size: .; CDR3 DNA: TGCAGTCCGTTAACCTACGAGCAGTACTTC; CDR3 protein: CSPLTYEQYF
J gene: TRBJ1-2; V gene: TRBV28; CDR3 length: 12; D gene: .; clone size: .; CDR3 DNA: TGTGCCAGCAGTTTGAATGAGTATGGCTACACCTTC; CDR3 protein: CASSLNEYGYTF
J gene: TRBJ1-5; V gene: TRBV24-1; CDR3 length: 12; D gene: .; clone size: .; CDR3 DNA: TGTGCCACCAGTGATTCAGGTCAGCCCCAGCATTTT; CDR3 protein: CATSDSGQPQHF
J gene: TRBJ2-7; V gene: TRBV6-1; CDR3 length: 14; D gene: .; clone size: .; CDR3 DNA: TGTGCCAGCAGTGAAGTGTTCAGAAGTAACGAGCAGTACTTC; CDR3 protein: CASSEVFRSNEQYF
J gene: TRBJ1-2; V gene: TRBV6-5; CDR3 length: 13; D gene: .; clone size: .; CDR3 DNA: TGTGCCAGCAGTTTCGGGGTCAACTATGGCTACACCTTC; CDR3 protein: CASSFGVNYGYTF
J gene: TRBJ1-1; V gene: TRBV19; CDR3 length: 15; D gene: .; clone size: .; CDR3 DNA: TGTGCCAGTACCCCTAGGCGGGGCGAGGGCACTGAAGCTTTCTTT; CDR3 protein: CASTPRRGEGTEAFF
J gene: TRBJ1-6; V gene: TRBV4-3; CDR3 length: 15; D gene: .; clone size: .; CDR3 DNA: TGCGCCAGCAGCCAAGAGGAGGGGGGGGATTCACCCCTCCACTTT; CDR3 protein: CASSQEEGGDSPLHF
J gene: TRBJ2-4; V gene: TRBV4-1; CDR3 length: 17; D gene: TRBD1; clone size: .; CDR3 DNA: TGCGCCAGCAGCCAAGGGCTGACAGGGGGCGCTAAAAACATTCAGTACTTC; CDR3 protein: CASSQGLTGGAKNIQYF
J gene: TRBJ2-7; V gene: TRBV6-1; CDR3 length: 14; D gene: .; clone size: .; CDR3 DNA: TGTGCCAGCAGTGATCAGGGTTTCAGCTACGAGCAGTACTTC; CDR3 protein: CASSDQGFSYEQYF
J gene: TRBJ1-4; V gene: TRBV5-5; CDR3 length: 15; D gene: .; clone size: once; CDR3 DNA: TGTGCCAGCAGCTACCGAACGAGGACTAATGAAAAACTGTTTTTT; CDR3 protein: CASSYRTRTNEKLFF
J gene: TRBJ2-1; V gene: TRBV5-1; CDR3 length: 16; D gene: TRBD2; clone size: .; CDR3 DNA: TGCGCCAGCAGCCTTTCTAGCGGGAGCTCCTACAATGAGCAGTTCTTC; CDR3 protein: CASSLSSGSSYNEQFF
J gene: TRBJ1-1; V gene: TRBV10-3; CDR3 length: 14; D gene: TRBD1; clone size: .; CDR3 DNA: TGTGCCATCAGCCGCGGACAGGGCAACGCTGAAGCTTTCTTT; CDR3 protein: CAISRGQGNAEAFF
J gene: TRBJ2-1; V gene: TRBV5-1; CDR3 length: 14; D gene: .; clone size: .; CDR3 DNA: TGCGCCAGCAGCTTCCCTAGCTCCTACAATGAGCAGTTCTTC; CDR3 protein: CASSFPSSYNEQFF
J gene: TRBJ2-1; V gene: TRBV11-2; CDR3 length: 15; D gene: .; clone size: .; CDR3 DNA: TGTGCCAGCACTCTCACGATGAGCTCCTACAATGAGCAGTTCTTC; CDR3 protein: CASTLTMSSYNEQFF
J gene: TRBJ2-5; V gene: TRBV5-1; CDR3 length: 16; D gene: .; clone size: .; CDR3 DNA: TGCGCCAGCAGCCGTCCTTCACTACCGCGTCAAGAGACCCAGTACTTC; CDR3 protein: CASSRPSLPRQETQYF
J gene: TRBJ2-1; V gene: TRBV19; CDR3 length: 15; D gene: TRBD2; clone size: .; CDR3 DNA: TGTGCCAGTAAGCGGGATACCGACATCTACAATGAGCAGTTCTTC; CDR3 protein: CASKRDTDIYNEQFF
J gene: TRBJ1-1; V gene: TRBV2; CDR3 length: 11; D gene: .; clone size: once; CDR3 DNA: TGTGCCAGCACGAGGGAGAGGGTAGCTTTCTTT; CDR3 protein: CASTRERVAFF
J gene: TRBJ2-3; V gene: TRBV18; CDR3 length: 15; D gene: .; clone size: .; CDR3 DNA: TGTGCCAGCTCTCCCTTCAGCGGGCCCAGGGATACGCAGTATTTT; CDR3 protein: CASSPFSGPRDTQYF
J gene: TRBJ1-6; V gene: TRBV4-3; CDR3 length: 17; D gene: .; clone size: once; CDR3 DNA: TGCGCCAGCAGCCAAGATCTCGGCGGCATCCAAAATTCACCCCTCCACTTT; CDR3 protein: CASSQDLGGIQNSPLHF
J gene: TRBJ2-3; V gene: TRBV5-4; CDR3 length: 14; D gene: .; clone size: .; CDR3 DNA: TGTGCCAGCAGCTCAACTAGAGGCACAGATACGCAGTATTTT; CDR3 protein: CASSSTRGTDTQYF
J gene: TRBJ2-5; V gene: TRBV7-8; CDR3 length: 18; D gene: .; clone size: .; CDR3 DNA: TGTGCCAGCAGCTTTCCCCTAGACAGAATGGGCGGCTTAGAGACCCAGTACTTC; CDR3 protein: CASSFPLDRMGGLETQYF
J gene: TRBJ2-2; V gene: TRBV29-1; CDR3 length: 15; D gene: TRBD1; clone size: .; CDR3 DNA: TGCAGCGCCCTAGGGACAGGGGATAACACCGGGGAGCTGTTTTTT; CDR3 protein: CSALGTGDNTGELFF
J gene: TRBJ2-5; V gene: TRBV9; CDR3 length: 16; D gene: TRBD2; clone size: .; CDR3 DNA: TGTGCCAGCAGCGTAGGGGTAGCGGGAGGGACAGAGACCCAGTACTTC; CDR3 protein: CASSVGVAGGTETQYF
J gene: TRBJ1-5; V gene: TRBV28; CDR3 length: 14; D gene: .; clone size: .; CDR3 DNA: TGTGCCACTGTGGGCAGGCAGGGCGGTTGGTCCCAGCATTTT; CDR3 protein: CATVGRQGGWSQHF
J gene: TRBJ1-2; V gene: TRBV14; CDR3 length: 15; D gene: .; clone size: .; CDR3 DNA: TGTGCCAGCAGCCTCTGGGAGGGGCAAGAGGGCGGCTACACCTTC; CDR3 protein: CASSLWEGQEGGYTF
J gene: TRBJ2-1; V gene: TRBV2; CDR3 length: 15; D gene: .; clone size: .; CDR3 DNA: TGTGCCAGCTTAGCGAGAGAAAGCTCCTACAATGAGCAGTTCTTC; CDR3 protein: CASLARESSYNEQFF
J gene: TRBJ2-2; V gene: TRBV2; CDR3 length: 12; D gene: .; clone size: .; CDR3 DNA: TGTGCCAGCGTTAAATACACCGGGGAGCTGTTTTTT; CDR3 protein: CASVKYTGELFF
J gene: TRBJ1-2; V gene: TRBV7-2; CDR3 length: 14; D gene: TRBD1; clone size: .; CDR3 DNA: TGTGCCAGCAGCTCAAAGACAGGGGACTATGGCTACACCTTC; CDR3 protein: CASSSKTGDYGYTF
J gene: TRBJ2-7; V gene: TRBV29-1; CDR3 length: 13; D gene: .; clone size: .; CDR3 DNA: TGCAGCGTTGAAGATCGTAGAGGCTACGAGCAGTACTTC; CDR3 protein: CSVEDRRGYEQYF
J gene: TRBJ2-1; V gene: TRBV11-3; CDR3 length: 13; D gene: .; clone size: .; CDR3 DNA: TGTGCCAGCAGCTTTATCACGGGTCTTGAGCAGTTCTTC; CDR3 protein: CASSFITGLEQFF
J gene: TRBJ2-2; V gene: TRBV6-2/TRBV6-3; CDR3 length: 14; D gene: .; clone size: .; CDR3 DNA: TGTGCCAGCAGTTACCGACAGGAAACCGGGGAGCTGTTTTTT; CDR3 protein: CASSYRQETGELFF
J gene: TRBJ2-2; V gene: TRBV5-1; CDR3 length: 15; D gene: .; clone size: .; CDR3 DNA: TGCGCCAGCAGCTTCATGCAGGTTAACACCGGGGAGCTGTTTTTT; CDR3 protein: CASSFMQVNTGELFF
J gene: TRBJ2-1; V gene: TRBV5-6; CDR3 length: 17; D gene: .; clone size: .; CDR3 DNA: TGTGCCAGCAGCCGGTTCTCTCGGGGGTCATATCGGAATGAGCAGTTCTTC; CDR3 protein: CASSRFSRGSYRNEQFF
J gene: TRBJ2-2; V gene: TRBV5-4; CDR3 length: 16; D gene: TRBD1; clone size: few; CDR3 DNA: TGTGCCAGCAGCACCCGGACAGGGAGGAACACCGGGGAGCTGTTTTTT; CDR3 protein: CASSTRTGRNTGELFF
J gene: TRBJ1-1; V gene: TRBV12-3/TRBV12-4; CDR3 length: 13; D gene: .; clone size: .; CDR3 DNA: TGTGCCAGCAGGTCACTGAGGTACACTGAAGCTTTCTTT; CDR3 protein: CASRSLRYTEAFF
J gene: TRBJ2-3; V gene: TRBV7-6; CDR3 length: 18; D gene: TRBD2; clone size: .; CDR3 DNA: TGTGCCAGCAGCTTTTATTTTACTAGCGGGACCCTCACAGATACGCAGTATTTT; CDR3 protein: CASSFYFTSGTLTDTQYF
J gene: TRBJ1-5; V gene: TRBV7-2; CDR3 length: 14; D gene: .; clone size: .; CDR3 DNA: TGTGCCAGCAGCTCTCTACAGGTAAATCAGCCCCAGCATTTT; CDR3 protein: CASSSLQVNQPQHF
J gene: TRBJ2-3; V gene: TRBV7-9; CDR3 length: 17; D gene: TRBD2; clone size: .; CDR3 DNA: TGTGCCAGCAGCTCGGGACTAGCGGGTGCTAGCACAGATACGCAGTATTTT; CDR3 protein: CASSSGLAGASTDTQYF
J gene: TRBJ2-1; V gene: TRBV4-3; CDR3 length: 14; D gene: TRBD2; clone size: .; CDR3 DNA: TGCGCCAGCAGCAGACGGACTAGCGGGAATGAGCAGTTCTTC; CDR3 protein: CASSRRTSGNEQFF
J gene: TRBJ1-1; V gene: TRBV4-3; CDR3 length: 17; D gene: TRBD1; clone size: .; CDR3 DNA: TGCGCCAGCAGCCAAGAGGGGTGGACAGGGATGAACACTGAAGCTTTCTTT; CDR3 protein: CASSQEGWTGMNTEAFF
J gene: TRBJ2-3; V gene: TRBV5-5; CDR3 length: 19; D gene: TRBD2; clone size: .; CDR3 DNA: TGTGCCAGCAGCTTGGCCGGACTAGCGGGAGGGTACGACACAGATACGCAGTATTTT; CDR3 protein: CASSLAGLAGGYDTDTQYF
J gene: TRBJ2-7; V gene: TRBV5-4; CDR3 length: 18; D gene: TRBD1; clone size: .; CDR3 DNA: TGTGCCAGCAGCCCGACCCGCGGGACAGGGGGCAGCTCCTACGAGCAGTACTTC; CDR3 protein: CASSPTRGTGGSSYEQYF
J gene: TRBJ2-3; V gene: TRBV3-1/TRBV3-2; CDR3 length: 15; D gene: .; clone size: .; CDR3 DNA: TGTGCCAGCAGCCAAGGGCTCCCCGGGACAGATACGCAGTATTTT; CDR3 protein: CASSQGLPGTDTQYF
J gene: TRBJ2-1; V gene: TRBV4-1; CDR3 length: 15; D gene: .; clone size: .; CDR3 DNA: TGCGCCAGCAGCCAACAAGGACTAATTCTTAATGAGCAGTTCTTC; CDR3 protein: CASSQQGLILNEQFF